Below are 19 T cell receptor beta chains sequenced from a single sample in a study of T cell clonality in common variable immunodeficiency (dated by TCRdb to 2015 to 2017). Libraries were prepared through the immunoSEQ multiplex PCR assay. TCRdb provides this immuneACCESS table in a form limited to in-frame rearrangements. Some clones are lacking; in checked studies, under half of them reflect an unresolved V gene, and why the rest are absent is not known. The sample features approximately 46,000 clones, and none is a singleton. In total, the top ten clones hold roughly 6% of the sample. Source material: peripheral blood mononuclear cells. Receptors were obtained from a person between 18 and 75 years old in good health.

This clone was detected ten times or more. The read comes to an end 3 residues before the CDR3 does, leaving the germline J gene to fill in the end. Other DNA variants within this sample encode the same CDR3. The rearrangement uses TRBV18 and TRBJ1-2; D ambiguous. This CDR3 spans 13 amino acids. V lost 2 bases and J lost 0, with 4 bases in between. Germline CDR1 KGHSH, CDR2 LQKENI. The sequenced part of the CDR3 DNA is TGTGCCAGCTCACCAGACTCTAACTATGGC. Protein product: CASSPDSNYG. The complete CDR3 protein is CASSPDSNYGYTF.

This clone was picked up many times. CDR3 bases read: TGTGCCATCAGTGGCAGGGGAAATAAGACC. Translated, it gives CAISGRGNKT. The entire CDR3 protein reads CAISGRGNKTQYF. The chain carries TRBV10-3 and TRBJ2-5; D perhaps matches TRBD1 (6 bases). The read falls 3 residues short of the CDR3 end, and the missing part is taken from the germline J gene. CDR1 ENHRY and CDR2 SYGVKD come from the germline V gene. The V and J ends lost 4 bases and 6 bases respectively, with 12 bases between them. The CDR3 is 13 residues long.

Within the sample, this clone is medium-sized (0.01 to 0.1%). The read terminates 3 residues ahead of where the CDR3 ends, so the germline J gene completes it. This rearrangement joins TRBV5-6 to TRBJ2-7; 9 bases fit TRBD1. CDR1 and CDR2 (germline): SGHDT, YYEEEE. With 0 bases clipped from V and 2 bases from J, the junction kept 0 bases outside the gene matches. This CDR3 is built from 14 residues. The CDR3 spells CASSLGQGAYEQYF. The CDR3 bases that were read are TGTGCCAGCAGCTTGGGACAGGGGGCCTACGAG. Full variable domain (rest looked up from reference TRBV5-6 and TRBJ2-7): DAGVTQSPTHLIKTRGQQVTLRCSPKSGHDTVSWYQQALGQGPQFIFQYYEEEERQRGNFPDRFSGHQFPNYSSELNVNALLLGDSALYLCASSLGQGAYEQYFGPGTRLTVT.

This clone was picked up many times. The CDR3 is cut off 3 residues early in the read; its end comes from the germline J gene. The chain couples TRBV5-1 to TRBJ1-3; no clear D gene. The CDR3 is 12 residues long. Trimming removed 5 bases from V and 4 bases from J, with 7 bases in between. Germline CDR1 SGHRS, CDR2 YFSETQ. CDR3 DNA (partial): TGCGCCAGCAGACAAGAGGGAAACACC. It yields the protein CASRQEGNT. The whole CDR3 protein is CASRQEGNTIYF.

At least ten counts were recorded for this clone. The read halts 3 residues ahead of the CDR3 end, with the missing end drawn from the germline J gene. This sequence joins TRBV7-9 and TRBJ2-7; D might be TRBD1 or TRBD2, each matching 5 bases. CDR1 is SEHNR, CDR2 FQNEAQ, per germline (reference sequence). The V and J ends lost 5 bases and 3 bases respectively, with 14 bases between them. This CDR3 is 14 amino acids long. The covered CDR3 bases are TGTGCCAGCAGCCCAAACAGAGGGGACTACGAG. Its protein product is CASSPNRGDYE. The full CDR3 protein reads CASSPNRGDYEQYF.

The sample holds many counts of this clone. The read ends 3 residues early relative to the CDR3; the germline J gene fills the gap. The genes are TRBV6-2 or TRBV6-3 and TRBJ1-1; D gene unclear. The CDR3 has 11 residues. The germline V gene encodes CDR1 MNHEY and CDR2 SVGEGT. The V gene lost 6 bases and the J gene lost 4 bases, with 6 bases spanning the gap. CDR3 residues: CASRRGTEAFF. Incomplete CDR3 DNA: TGTGCCAGCAGACGGGGCACTGAA.

This clone was found many times. The read stops 3 residues short of the end of the CDR3; the missing end is completed from the germline J gene. This sample includes further DNA sequences coding for the same CDR3. The chain combines TRBV19 with TRBJ1-3; D perhaps matches TRBD1 (5 bases). V dropped 5 bases and J dropped 4 bases, with 15 bases sitting between them. Germline V gives CDR1 LNHDA, CDR2 SQIVND (reference sequence). CDR3 length: 15 residues. Partial CDR3 DNA: TGTGCCAGTAGTCCTTCAGGGAGCTCGGGAAACACC. This codes for CASSPSGSSGNT. The full CDR3 reads CASSPSGSSGNTIYF.

This clone was recorded at least ten times. The read ends 3 residues shy of where the CDR3 ends; the end is completed using the germline J gene. The rearrangement joins TRBV2 to TRBJ1-4, with 8 bases matching TRBD1. Germline CDR1 SNHLY, CDR2 FYNNEI. The junction had 15 bases not matched to a gene; V was cut back by 8 bases and J by 10 bases. This CDR3 spans 15 amino acids. CDR3 DNA, as far as it was read: TGTGCCAGCGGACCCAGGACAGGGTCTGCTCGAAAA. Translated, it gives CASGPRTGSARK. The whole CDR3 sequence is CASGPRTGSARKLFF.

This clone appeared many times. The read halts 3 residues ahead of the CDR3 end, with the missing end drawn from the germline J gene. This chain joins TRBV2 and TRBJ1-6; D remains ambiguous. The V end was cut by 3 bases, the J end by 9 bases, with 9 bases between. The V gene's germline CDR1 is SNHLY and CDR2 FYNNEI. The CDR3 runs to 13 residues. The chain's CDR3 is CASSETKGSPLHF. The covered CDR3 bases are TGTGCCAGCAGTGAGACAAAGGGTTCACCC.

This clone was seen at least ten times. The read ends 3 residues early relative to the CDR3; the germline J gene fills the gap. This rearrangement joins TRBV10-1 to TRBJ1-5; TRBD1 agrees at 10 bases. CDR3 length: 20 amino acids. Germline trimming cut 3 bases from V and 2 bases from J; bases unmatched to any gene: 16. CDR1 WNHNN and CDR2 SYGVQD come from the germline V gene (reference sequence). CDR3 in amino acids: CASSDPGQGIRGNGNQPQHF. CDR3 DNA (partial): TGCGCCAGCAGTGATCCGGGACAGGGGATCAGGGGGAACGGCAATCAGCCC.

This clone was seen many times. The sequence runs out 3 residues before the end of the CDR3; the remainder is reconstructed from the germline J gene. The V call is TRBV20-1, the J call TRBJ1-6; tentative D call: TRBD1 (6 bases). The V end was cut by 0 bases, the J end by 9 bases, with 15 bases between. The V gene's germline CDR1 is DFQATT and CDR2 SNEGSKA (reference sequence). CDR3 size: 15 residues. The CDR3 loop reads CSARDGGRGSSPLHF. The covered CDR3 bases are TGCAGTGCTAGAGATGGGGGCAGGGGTAGTTCACCC.

There are many counts of this clone. Read sequence stops 3 residues before the CDR3 end, and the germline J gene provides the missing end. V usage is TRBV7-9 and J usage is TRBJ1-3; possible D gene TRBD1, 6 bases. CDR3 length equals 15 residues. V lost 2 bases to trimming and J lost 3 bases, with 11 bases between them. Germline loops: CDR1 SEHNR, CDR2 FQNEAQ (reference sequence). This chain's CDR3 is CASSLQGKGGNTIYF. The sequenced CDR3 bases are TGTGCCAGCAGCTTACAGGGGAAGGGTGGAAACACC.

Details on this clone: The CDR3 end lies 3 residues beyond the end of the read and is filled in from the germline J gene. The chain is built from TRBV5-8 and TRBJ1-2; D not resolved. Looked up from germline, CDR1 is SGHTS and CDR2 is YDEGEE. Between the trimmed V and J ends, which lost 0 bases and 7 bases, there was a span of 16 bases. There are 15 residues in the CDR3. CDR3 DNA, as far as it was read: TGTGCCAGCAGCTTGGGGCAGCGAAGTATGTTTGGC. As protein: CASSLGQRSMFG. The complete CDR3 reads CASSLGQRSMFGYTF.

Turning to this clone: With the read ending 3 residues before the CDR3 end, the germline J gene is used to fill in that end. The gene calls are TRBV4-2 and TRBJ2-7; D is uncertain. CDR3 size: 15 residues. CDR1 LGHNA and CDR2 YNFKEQ come from the germline V gene. V was pared by 0 bases and J by 0 bases, with 9 bases between. The CDR3 loop reads CASSQELYSSYEQYF. CDR3 DNA, as far as it was read: TGTGCCAGCAGCCAAGAATTGTACAGCTCCTACGAG.

This clone has a count of ten or more. The CDR3 extends 3 residues past the end of the read, so its final part is completed from the germline J gene. This chain links TRBV29-1 with TRBJ2-1, with 9 bases identical to TRBD2. CDR1 and CDR2 (germline): SQVTM, ANQGSEA. The CDR3 is 15 amino acids. V was clipped by 4 bases and J by 5 bases; unmatched bases: 9. CDR3 sequence: CSVAGRGGMHNEQFF. The sequenced CDR3 bases are TGCAGCGTTGCGGGGCGGGGGGGCATGCACAATGAG.

This clone was counted many times. The read is 3 residues too short to cover the CDR3 end, so that end is filled in from the germline J gene. This sample includes further DNA sequences coding for the same CDR3. The chain links TRBV30 to TRBJ1-3; D might be TRBD1 (6 bases). Germline V gene lookup returns CDR1 GTSNPN and CDR2 SVGIG (reference sequence). The CDR3 is made up of 16 amino acids. Trimming took 0 bases from V and 0 from J, leaving 12 bases between them. CDR3 bases read: TGTGCCTGGAGTGTTGACAGGACGAGCTCTGGAAACACC. Translated, it gives CAWSVDRTSSGNT. The full CDR3 is CAWSVDRTSSGNTIYF. The complete variable domain, with remaining parts taken from reference TRBV30 and TRBJ1-3, reads SQTIHQWPATLVQPVGSPLSLECTVEGTSNPNLYWYRQAAGRGLQLLFYSVGIGQISSEVPQNLSASRPQDRQFILSSKKLLLSDSGFYLCAWSVDRTSSGNTIYFGEGSWLTVV.

This clone was recorded at least ten times. The read ends 3 residues early relative to the CDR3; the germline J gene fills the gap. The V call is TRBV19, the J call TRBJ1-5; D gene unclear. Germline values: CDR1 LNHDA, CDR2 SQIVND (reference sequence). This CDR3 has 14 amino acids. The V end was cut by 3 bases, the J end by 0 bases, with 6 bases between. CDR3 DNA, as far as it was read: TGTGCCAGTAGTATTTTCCATAGCAATCAGCCC. Translating gives CASSIFHSNQP. The full CDR3 is CASSIFHSNQPQHF.

This clone was seen at least ten times. The DNA ends 3 residues before the CDR3 does, and the rest of the CDR3 is filled in from the germline J gene. The J gene is TRBJ1-2, the V gene TRBV2; 9 nucleotides agree with TRBD1. The J segment lost 6 bases and the V segment lost 3 bases, leaving 8 bases of the junction unmatched. CDR1 and CDR2 (germline): SNHLY, FYNNEI. The CDR3 runs 15 residues. The part of the CDR3 DNA that was read is TGTGCCAGCAGTGAGTCCCGGGACAGGGTGGATGGC. Its translation: CASSESRDRVDG. The full CDR3 sequence reads CASSESRDRVDGYTF.

This clone was found many times. The read stops 3 residues short of the end of the CDR3; the missing end is completed from the germline J gene. The chain uses TRBV6-2 or TRBV6-3 and TRBJ2-5; TRBD2 aligns across 8 bases. The CDR3 is 15 amino acids. V shed 7 bases and J 4 bases; nucleotides not matched to a gene: 11. The germline gives CDR1 MNHEY, CDR2 SVGEGT. The CDR3 protein is CASNYPAGGTETQYF. Partial CDR3 DNA: TGTGCCAGCAACTACCCTGCGGGGGGCACAGAGACC.